The clone carrying this TCR beta chain was observed a handful of times. The antigen remains unidentified. The sample is drawn from a study of T cell repertoires in cytomegalovirus infection. Germline loops: CDR1 SGHTA, CDR2 FQGNSA. The CDR3 runs to 16 residues. The V and J ends lost 3 bases and 3 bases, in that order; junction bases with no gene match: 9. TCRdb recomputed calls from the reads with MiXCR, one row per CDR3 protein. Among about 360,000 distinct CDR3 sequences, 34% were seen once, and the ten largest hold roughly 13%. The rearrangement uses TRBV7-2 and TRBJ2-7, with TRBD2 identical over 9 bases. This material consisted of cultured PBMCs, taken from culture after CMV antigen stimulation. This receptor was identified in a human donor in good health (CMV status not recorded). Some clones in this sample may be carry-over from other donors' samples. CDR3 nucleotide sequence: TGTGCCAGCAGCTTCCGTAGCGGGAGTATTAGCTACGAGCAGTACTTC. This sequence encodes CASSFRSGSISYEQYF.